This T cell receptor beta chain was recovered during a study of cytomegalovirus exposure and HLA in healthy donors. Vbeta (60) and Jbeta (13) primers were used in the PCR. Some clones are missing from TCRdb's copy, which holds only in-frame ones; the method was immunoSEQ multiplex PCR. This sample has some 80,000 clones, with about 79% found just once. This TCR came from a man between 18 and 35 years old in good health and CMV-seropositive. The sequenced material came from PBMCs.

CDR3 in amino acids: CATSREGLSYEQYF. CDR3 nucleotides: TGTGCCACCAGCAGAGAGGGACTAAGCTACGAGCAGTACTTC. This sequence joins TRBV15 and TRBJ2-7; 7 nucleotides align to TRBD2. Germline V lookup: CDR1 LNHNV, CDR2 YYDKDF (reference sequence). There are 14 residues in the CDR3. Trimming took 0 bases from V and 3 from J; bases not matched to a gene: 2.